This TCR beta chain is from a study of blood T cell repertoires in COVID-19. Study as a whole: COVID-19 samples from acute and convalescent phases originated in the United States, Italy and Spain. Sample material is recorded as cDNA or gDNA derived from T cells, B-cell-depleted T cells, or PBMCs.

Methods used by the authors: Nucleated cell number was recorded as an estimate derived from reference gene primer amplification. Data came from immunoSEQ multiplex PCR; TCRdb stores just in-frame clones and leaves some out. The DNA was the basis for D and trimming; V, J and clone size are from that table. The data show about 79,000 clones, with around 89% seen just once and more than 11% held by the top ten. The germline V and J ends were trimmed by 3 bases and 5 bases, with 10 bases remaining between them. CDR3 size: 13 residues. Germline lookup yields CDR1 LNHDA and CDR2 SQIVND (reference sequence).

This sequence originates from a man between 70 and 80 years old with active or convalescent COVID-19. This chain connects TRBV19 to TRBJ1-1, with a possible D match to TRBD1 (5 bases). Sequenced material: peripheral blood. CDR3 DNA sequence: TGTGCCAGTAGTATCGCGGGGGTTACTGAAGCTTTCTTT. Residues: CASSIAGVTEAFF.